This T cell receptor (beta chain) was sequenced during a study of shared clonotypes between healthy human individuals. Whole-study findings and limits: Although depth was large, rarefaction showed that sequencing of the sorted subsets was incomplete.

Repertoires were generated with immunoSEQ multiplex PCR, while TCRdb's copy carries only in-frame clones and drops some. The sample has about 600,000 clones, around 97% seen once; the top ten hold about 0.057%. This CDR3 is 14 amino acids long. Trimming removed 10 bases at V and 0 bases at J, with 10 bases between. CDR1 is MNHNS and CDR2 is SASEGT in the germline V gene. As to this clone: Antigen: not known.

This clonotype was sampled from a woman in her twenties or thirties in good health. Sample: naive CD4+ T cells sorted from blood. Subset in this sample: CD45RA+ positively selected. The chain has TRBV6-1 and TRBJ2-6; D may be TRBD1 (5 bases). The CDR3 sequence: CATRQSSGANVLTF. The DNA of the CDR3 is TGTGCCACTAGACAGAGCTCTGGGGCCAACGTCCTGACTTTC.